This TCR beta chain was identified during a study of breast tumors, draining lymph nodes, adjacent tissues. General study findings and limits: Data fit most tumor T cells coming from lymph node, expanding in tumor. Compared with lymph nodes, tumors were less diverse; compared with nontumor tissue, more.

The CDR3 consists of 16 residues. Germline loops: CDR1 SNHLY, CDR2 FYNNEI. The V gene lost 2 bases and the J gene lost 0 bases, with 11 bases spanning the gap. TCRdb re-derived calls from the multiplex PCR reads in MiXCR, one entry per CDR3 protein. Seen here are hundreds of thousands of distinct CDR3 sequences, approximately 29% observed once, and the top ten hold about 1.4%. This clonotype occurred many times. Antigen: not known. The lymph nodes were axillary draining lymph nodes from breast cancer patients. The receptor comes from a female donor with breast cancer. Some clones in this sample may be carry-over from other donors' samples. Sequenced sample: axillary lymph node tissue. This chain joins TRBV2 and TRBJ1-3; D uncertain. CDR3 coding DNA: TGTGCCAGCAGTGAACAGACTGTGTACTCTGGAAACACCATATATTTT. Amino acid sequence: CASSEQTVYSGNTIYF.